This is a list of T cell receptor beta chains from one sample in a study of blood T cells in healthy people across ages. Via MiXCR, TCRdb re-called the 5' RACE reads, giving one row per CDR3 protein. The repertoire holds 800,000 to 1,300,000 distinct CDR3 sequences, with roughly 24% as singletons. Separately, the same data were catalogued under a study of T cells of mothers and their children.

The sequencing input was blood. These receptors were taken from a girl between 2 and 10 years old in good health. Each CDR3 is given with its conserved first and last residue. Fields, in order: clone size, D gene, J gene, CDR3 length, V gene, CDR3 DNA, CDR3 protein. A D gene is named only where the DNA matches it firmly. Clone size is given for some rows only: seen once, a few or many times, or a class if the clone is expanded.

NA TRBD1 TRBJ1-1 15 TRBV20-1 TGCAGTGCTAGAACAGGGGGGGGTATTTACACTGAAGCTTTCTTT CSARTGGGIYTEAFF
NA NA TRBJ2-2 15 TRBV12-3/TRBV12-4 TGTGCCAGCAGTTTCGGTCGAACTTATACCGGGGAGCTGTTTTTT CASSFGRTYTGELFF
NA NA TRBJ2-1 15 TRBV4-1 TGCGCCAGCAGCCAAGTGGTGAGCTCCTACAATGAGCAGTTCTTC CASSQVVSSYNEQFF
few NA TRBJ1-6 13 TRBV27 TGTGCCAGCCGGCCAGGATTCAATTCACCCCTCCACTTT CASRPGFNSPLHF
few TRBD1 TRBJ2-7 17 TRBV29-1 TGCAGCGTTGAAGATGGGTCCGGGACAGGGACTCCCTACGAGCAGTACTTC CSVEDGSGTGTPYEQYF
few NA TRBJ1-2 13 TRBV20-1 TGCAGTGCTACCGGGCCTACTAACTATGGCTACACCTTC CSATGPTNYGYTF
NA TRBD1 TRBJ1-5 13 TRBV5-5 TGTGCCAGCAGCCCGACAGGGTCTCAGCCCCAGCATTTT CASSPTGSQPQHF
NA NA TRBJ2-1 13 TRBV12-3/TRBV12-4 TGTGCCAGCAGATTGTCTTCTTACAATGGGCAGTTCTTC CASRLSSYNGQFF
NA TRBD1 TRBJ2-5 15 TRBV5-6 TGTGCCAGCAGCCAGCTACAGGGGGGAGGAGAGACCCAGTACTTC CASSQLQGGGETQYF
few TRBD1 TRBJ2-7 14 TRBV7-9 TGTGCCAGCTCACTGACAGGGGGATTAGGGGAGCAGTACTTC CASSLTGGLGEQYF
NA TRBD1 TRBJ1-6 17 TRBV27 TGTGCCAGCAGTTTATCTAGGACAGGGGGCTATAATTCACCCCTCCACTTT CASSLSRTGGYNSPLHF
few TRBD1 TRBJ2-7 13 TRBV29-1 TGCAGCGTTGAAGTTCTGGACAGGGTCGAGCAGTACTTC CSVEVLDRVEQYF
few NA TRBJ2-2 13 TRBV20-1 TGCAGTGCTTTAGACCGAAGCACCGGGGAGCTGTTTTTT CSALDRSTGELFF
few TRBD1 TRBJ2-7 15 TRBV25-1 TGTGCCAGCAGTCCCCCCGGGACAGGGGGCGGGGAGCAGTACTTC CASSPPGTGGGEQYF
NA NA TRBJ2-5 15 TRBV7-2 TGTGCCAGCAGTACCTGGGGGGTTAGGGGAGAGACCCAGTACTTC CASSTWGVRGETQYF
NA TRBD1 TRBJ2-1 14 TRBV20-1 TGCAGTGCTAGAGATCGGACAGGCTGGAATGAGCAGTTCTTC CSARDRTGWNEQFF
few NA TRBJ1-2 14 TRBV7-9 TGTGCCAGCAGCTTGACAGCGTTAAACTATGGCTACACCTTC CASSLTALNYGYTF
NA NA TRBJ2-7 16 TRBV7-2 TGTGCCAGCAGCTCCGGGACACAACTGAGGAACTACGAGCAGTACTTC CASSSGTQLRNYEQYF
many NA TRBJ1-2 15 TRBV6-1 TGTGCCAGCAGTGAAGTGGTCCAGCCGGCATACGGCTACACCTTC CASSEVVQPAYGYTF
NA NA TRBJ1-2 14 TRBV5-5 TGTGCCAGCAGCTTGATAGGGATGGGGGATGGCTACACCTTC CASSLIGMGDGYTF
NA NA TRBJ2-7 13 TRBV3-1 TGTGCCAGCAGCGAGGGGAATCTTTACGAGCAGTACTTC CASSEGNLYEQYF
NA TRBD1 TRBJ2-7 16 TRBV4-3 TGCGCCAGCAGCCAAGACTTAGGGACAGGGGAATACGAGCAGTACTTC CASSQDLGTGEYEQYF
NA TRBD2 TRBJ2-5 14 TRBV20-1 TGCAGTGCTAGTAGACTAGCGGGAAAAGAGACCCAGTACTTC CSASRLAGKETQYF
NA NA TRBJ2-1 15 TRBV5-1 TGCGCCAGCACCACGGCTCTTGGACTGGCGGCTGAGCAGTTCTTC CASTTALGLAAEQFF
few NA TRBJ2-1 13 TRBV3-1 TGTGCCAGCAGCCAAGAGCGTTACAATGAGCAGTTCTTC CASSQERYNEQFF
few NA TRBJ2-5 14 TRBV6-5 TGTGCCAGCAGTTACTCTTCCATGATCGAGACCCAGTACTTC CASSYSSMIETQYF
NA NA TRBJ2-7 14 TRBV5-1 TGCGCCAGCAGCATCCAAGGGGGGGTCCACGAGCAGTACTTC CASSIQGGVHEQYF
NA TRBD1 TRBJ1-1 17 TRBV27 TGTGCCAGCAGTTCCCTCGGGACAGGGGAAACTAACACTGAAGCTTTCTTT CASSSLGTGETNTEAFF
few NA TRBJ2-1 17 TRBV6-5 TGTGCCAGCAGTTACTCTCGAGAACGGAGCTCCTACAATGAGCAGTTCTTC CASSYSRERSSYNEQFF
NA NA TRBJ2-7 16 TRBV11-2 TGTGCCAGCAGCTTAGGGGACAACCCCTTTTTGGAAGAGCAGTACTTC CASSLGDNPFLEEQYF
few TRBD1 TRBJ2-6 18 TRBV7-2 TGTGCCAGCAGCTCAACAGGGGGCGGGGTTGGCTGGGCCAACGTCCTGACTTTC CASSSTGGGVGWANVLTF
NA NA TRBJ1-2 14 TRBV27 TGTGCCAGCAGCGCCTGGGACCCTACGGATGGCTACACCTTC CASSAWDPTDGYTF
NA NA TRBJ2-5 13 TRBV11-2 TGTGCCAGCAGCTCACAGGGTTGGGAGACCCAGTACTTC CASSSQGWETQYF
NA NA TRBJ1-2 12 TRBV4-3 TGCGCCAGCAGCCAAAACAACTGGGGCTACACCTTC CASSQNNWGYTF
few TRBD2 TRBJ2-3 18 TRBV7-3 TGTGCCAGCAGGGTCGAACGGACTAGCGGGACTAGCACAGATACGCAGTATTTT CASRVERTSGTSTDTQYF
NA NA TRBJ1-2 14 TRBV3-1 TGTGCCAGCAGCCAAGGACGGGGCGGCTATGGCTACACCTTC CASSQGRGGYGYTF
few TRBD2 TRBJ2-1 14 TRBV5-6 TGTGCCAGCAGCTTAGGGCTAGCGGCCAATGAGCAGTTCTTC CASSLGLAANEQFF
NA NA TRBJ2-3 13 TRBV12-3/TRBV12-4 TGTGCCAGCGGGGGCCATCACACAGATACGCAGTATTTT CASGGHHTDTQYF
NA NA TRBJ2-7 12 TRBV10-3 TGTGCCATCACAGGCAGCTCCTACGAGCAGTACTTC CAITGSSYEQYF
NA NA TRBJ2-1 14 TRBV5-6 TGTGCCAGCAGCTTGACGGCAGGGATCGCTGAGCAGTTCTTC CASSLTAGIAEQFF
few NA TRBJ1-4 14 TRBV5-1 TGCGCCAGCAGCCCGGTAGGGAGGAATGAAAAACTGTTTTTT CASSPVGRNEKLFF
NA NA TRBJ2-5 16 TRBV7-2 TGTGCCAGCAGCTTTATGCCTCGGAGGGGCCAAAAGACCCAGTACTTC CASSFMPRRGQKTQYF
few NA TRBJ2-2 14 TRBV27 TGTGCCGCGGCCGGGACTGACAACACCGGGGAGCTGTTTTTT CAAAGTDNTGELFF
few NA TRBJ2-5 15 TRBV4-2 TGTGCCAGCAGCCAAACCGAGGGGGACCAAGAGACCCAGTACTTC CASSQTEGDQETQYF
many TRBD2 TRBJ2-7 14 TRBV7-2 TGTGCCAGCAGCTTAGTGGCGGGAGGGTACGAGCAGTACTTC CASSLVAGGYEQYF
NA TRBD1 TRBJ1-2 13 TRBV7-2 TGTGCCAGCAGGCAGACAGGGTCGGAAGGCTACACCTTC CASRQTGSEGYTF
NA TRBD2 TRBJ2-2 17 TRBV9 TGTGCCAGCAGCCCCAGGCAGCTAGCGGGGACTTCCGGGGAGCTGTTTTTT CASSPRQLAGTSGELFF